Here is one TCR beta chain with its context. Assay: immunoSEQ multiplex PCR; the TCRdb copy retains only in-frame clones and omits some. The sample carries 35,000 or so clones, around 90% recorded once. This sample was included in a study of T cell responses to AZD1222 COVID-19 vaccine. After removal of 6 bases from V and 7 bases from J, the junction contained 9 bases not matched to a gene. Germline CDR1 MDHEN, CDR2 SYDVKM. There are 15 residues in the CDR3. The sample consisted of peripheral blood, taken on day 0 of AZD1222 vaccination. V gene TRBV28 combines with J gene TRBJ2-7, with TRBD2 matching 13 bases. This receptor was obtained from an adult in good health. CDR3 sequence reads: CASRQAGTSGKEQYF. In DNA, the CDR3 is TGTGCCAGCAGACAAGCCGGGACTAGCGGGAAGGAGCAGTACTTC.